One and the same sample provided the 22 T cell receptor beta chains below, sequenced in a study of lymphopenia after photon versus proton radiotherapy. Assay used: immunoSEQ multiplex PCR; TCRdb lists only in-frame clones, some missing. The data hold 55,000 to 85,000 clones, with roughly 90% observed a single time. Sequencing was performed on peripheral blood, taken from a patient treated with photon-based radiotherapy. The source is a woman aged 40 to 49 with cholangiocarcinoma.

The chain employs TRBV30 and TRBJ1-3; D might be TRBD1 (5 bases). The CDR3 spans 15 residues. Germline lookup yields CDR1 GTSNPN and CDR2 SVGIG (reference sequence). Deletions cut 4 bases from V and 2 bases from J, with 15 bases between. CDR3 nucleotide sequence: TGTGCCTGGAAGCAGGGAACCATCGCTGGAAACACCATATATTTT. This codes for CAWKQGTIAGNTIYF.

The chain uses TRBV5-1 and TRBJ1-2, with 9 bases matching TRBD1. Germline CDR1 reads SGHRS; CDR2 reads YFSETQ. This CDR3 is 15 amino acids long. Losses at the gene ends were 4 bases for V and 6 bases for J; bases not matched to a gene: 10. The CDR3 DNA reads TGCGCCAGCAGCGGGAGGACAGGGGCAGCAGATGGCTACACCTTC. Translated: CASSGRTGAADGYTF.

The chain employs TRBV9 and TRBJ2-1; D perhaps matches TRBD1 (6 bases). The CDR3 is made up of 12 amino acids. V shed 3 bases and J shed 8 bases, with 9 bases lying between them. Germline V gene sequence: CDR1 SGDLS, CDR2 YYNGEE. The CDR3 protein is CASSAGVHEQFF. The DNA of the CDR3 is TGTGCCAGCAGCGCAGGGGTCCATGAGCAGTTCTTC.

The rearrangement joins TRBV18 to TRBJ1-4; 8 nucleotides agree with TRBD1. The CDR3 is made up of 15 amino acids. CDR1 and CDR2 (germline): KGHSH, LQKENI. Losses at the gene ends were 4 bases for V and 8 bases for J; bases not matched to a gene: 9. The CDR3 DNA sequence: TGTGCCAGCTCACTCACGGGACAGGCTACGGAAAAACTGTTTTTT. It yields the protein CASSLTGQATEKLFF.

This chain uses TRBV9 with TRBJ2-7, with unresolved D. The V gene lost 0 bases and the J gene lost 7 bases, with 5 bases spanning the gap. The CDR3 totals 11 residues. Germline CDR1 SGDLS, CDR2 YYNGEE. CDR3 in amino acids: CASSVGKEQYF. The CDR3 DNA is TGTGCCAGCAGCGTAGGGAAGGAGCAGTACTTC.

This chain connects TRBV29-1 to TRBJ1-2; the D gene is possibly TRBD1 (5 bases). This CDR3 contains 17 residues. The germline CDR1 and CDR2 sequences are SQVTM and ANQGSEA. V lost 5 bases to trimming and J lost 4 bases, with 26 bases between them. The CDR3: CSVLEGGARAGGYGYTF. The CDR3 nucleotides read TGCAGCGTTCTTGAAGGCGGGGCGAGGGCCGGGGGCTATGGCTACACCTTC.

This clone was counted only a few times. J is TRBJ1-2 and V is TRBV7-9, with D unresolved. V was pared by 0 bases and J by 8 bases, with 16 bases between. Germline values: CDR1 SEHNR, CDR2 FQNEAQ (reference sequence). CDR3 length: 15 amino acids. The CDR3 loop is CASSLAAAAPGGYTF. Here the CDR3 DNA reads TGTGCCAGCAGCTTAGCTGCCGCCGCACCCGGGGGCTACACCTTC.

V and J are TRBV6-1 and TRBJ1-1; D not resolved. The germline gives CDR1 MNHNS, CDR2 SASEGT. The CDR3 is 11 amino acids. Trimming took 6 bases from V and 0 from J, leaving 2 bases between them. The CDR3 sequence: CASSMNTEAFF. The CDR3 nucleotides read TGTGCCAGCAGCATGAACACTGAAGCTTTCTTT.

This clone was observed once. The rearrangement links TRBV10-3 to TRBJ2-1; 8 bases agree with TRBD2. The length of the CDR3 is 16 residues. Germline V gene lookup returns CDR1 ENHRY and CDR2 SYGVKD. V shed 6 bases and J 4 bases; nucleotides not matched to a gene: 11. CDR3 loop: CAIRDLSGGHYNEQFF. In nucleotides, the CDR3 is TGTGCCATCAGGGACTTAAGCGGGGGCCATTACAATGAGCAGTTCTTC.

This clone occurred once. The rearrangement links TRBV5-1 to TRBJ2-2; D remains ambiguous. The CDR3 has 15 amino acids. Deletions cut 5 bases from V and 0 bases from J, with 11 bases between. Germline V gene sequence: CDR1 SGHRS, CDR2 YFSETQ. CDR3 amino acids: CASRPPEANTGELFF. The CDR3 nucleotides read TGCGCCAGCAGGCCACCCGAGGCGAACACCGGGGAGCTGTTTTTT.

The count of this clone is one. The chain recombines TRBV18 with TRBJ2-1; D is uncertain. Looked up from germline, CDR1 is KGHSH and CDR2 is LQKENI. The ends were cut back, 3 bases at V and 7 bases at J, with 7 bases in the middle. The CDR3 loop spans 12 amino acids. CDR3 DNA: TGTGCCAGCTCACCCTCCGGGAATGAGCAGTTCTTC. As protein: CASSPSGNEQFF.

The chain employs TRBV19 and TRBJ2-1, with 8 bases aligning to TRBD2. CDR3 length equals 15 residues. In germline, CDR1 is LNHDA, CDR2 SQIVND (reference sequence). V lost 5 bases, J lost 9 bases, and 12 bases stayed unmatched. DNA for the CDR3: TGTGCCAGTAGTGCCAGCGGGAGCGGCTTTAGTGAGCAGTTCTTC. This codes for CASSASGSGFSEQFF.

The V call is TRBV5-1, the J call TRBJ2-7, with 10 bases aligning to TRBD2. Germline-derived CDR1 and CDR2 are SGHRS and YFSETQ. This CDR3 has 14 residues. V shed 4 bases and J 4 bases; nucleotides not matched to a gene: 5. DNA of the CDR3: TGCGCCAGCAGCCCCCCGGGACTAGCGTACGAGCAGTACTTC. It encodes CASSPPGLAYEQYF.

This chain uses TRBV19 with TRBJ1-3, with D unclear. Trimming took 8 bases from V and 7 from J, leaving 9 bases between them. This CDR3 comprises 11 residues. Looked up from germline, CDR1 is LNHDA and CDR2 is SQIVND (reference sequence). CDR3: CASGFLNTIYF. The CDR3 DNA reads TGTGCCAGTGGATTTTTGAACACCATATATTTT. Full variable domain (outside the CDR3, taken from reference TRBV19 and TRBJ1-3): DGGITQSPKYLFRKEGQNVTLSCEQNLNHDAMYWYRQDPGQGLRLIYYSQIVNDFQKGDIAEGYSVSREKKESFPLTVTSAQKNPTAFYLCASGFLNTIYFGEGSWLTVV.

The chain links TRBV9 to TRBJ2-7; TRBD1 agrees at 9 bases. The V gene end was trimmed by 4 bases and the J gene end by 3 bases; junction bases not matched to a gene: 11. CDR3 size: 16 residues. Germline V lookup: CDR1 SGDLS, CDR2 YYNGEE. The CDR3: CASSPPWDRAFYEQYF. CDR3 coding DNA: TGTGCCAGCAGCCCTCCGTGGGACAGGGCTTTCTACGAGCAGTACTTC.

In nucleotides, the CDR3 is TGCGCCAGCAGCTTGGGACAGGGGGACGGTTCACCCCTCCACTTT. Protein: CASSLGQGDGSPLHF. This sequence joins TRBV5-1 and TRBJ1-6, with TRBD1 identical over 9 bases. The germline V gene has CDR1 SGHRS and CDR2 YFSETQ. The CDR3 contains 15 residues. J was trimmed by 9 bases and V by 0 bases; bases with no gene match: 4.

This chain uses TRBV27 with TRBJ1-3, with a weak D call TRBD1 (6 bases). Trimming left V 6 bases short and J 1 base short, with 10 bases between. CDR3 size: 14 residues. CDR1 and CDR2 from the germline V gene are MNHEY and SMNVEV (reference sequence). Here the CDR3 DNA reads TGTGCCAGCAGGAGCAGGGGTTCTGGAAACACCATATATTTT. Translation: CASRSRGSGNTIYF.

This rearrangement joins TRBV4-1 to TRBJ2-3; weak D call: TRBD2 (5 bases). The germline V gene encodes CDR1 MGHRA and CDR2 YSYEKL. V shed 4 bases and J shed 4 bases, with 15 bases lying between them. The CDR3 runs 15 residues. Here the CDR3 DNA reads TGCGCCAGCAGCCCCATTGGGCTAGCCCCAGATACGCAGTATTTT. It translates to CASSPIGLAPDTQYF.

The gene calls are TRBV5-5 and TRBJ2-1, with 8 bases identical to TRBD2. This CDR3 region has 15 residues. CDR1 SGHKS and CDR2 YYEKEE come from the germline V gene (reference sequence). After removal of 7 bases from V and 0 bases from J, the junction contained 6 bases not matched to a gene. The chain's CDR3 is CASHSGGGSYNEQFF. CDR3 DNA sequence: TGTGCCAGCCACAGCGGGGGTGGCTCCTACAATGAGCAGTTCTTC.

This chain uses TRBV6-5 with TRBJ1-2, with no clear D. There are 14 residues in the CDR3. The germline V and J ends were trimmed by 5 bases and 7 bases, with 17 bases remaining between them. Germline V gene sequence: CDR1 MNHEY, CDR2 SVGAGI. CDR3 region: CASSRGEGSGGYTF. The CDR3 bases are TGTGCCAGCAGTCGGGGTGAGGGTTCGGGTGGCTACACCTTC.

The J gene is TRBJ2-2, the V gene TRBV27; D ambiguous. Per germline, CDR1 MNHEY and CDR2 SMNVEV (reference sequence). V was shortened by 0 bases and J by 0 bases, with 14 bases between the two germline ends. The CDR3 runs to 18 residues. Here the CDR3 DNA reads TGTGCCAGCAGTTTATCCGGATTCGTTGGGTCGAACACCGGGGAGCTGTTTTTT. Residues: CASSLSGFVGSNTGELFF.

The CDR3 DNA reads as TGTGCCTGGAGAGAGGCACTTAGCTCTGAAGCTTTCTTT. Protein sequence: CAWREALSSEAFF. The rearrangement links TRBV30 to TRBJ1-1, with D uncertain. This CDR3 region has 13 residues. Germline CDR1 is GTSNPN and CDR2 is SVGIG (reference sequence). V lost 3 bases to trimming and J lost 6 bases, with 14 bases between them.